This T cell receptor (beta chain) was found in a study of cytomegalovirus exposure and HLA in healthy donors. Study-wide points: The investigators catalogued 150 to 200 TCR beta chains as cytomegalovirus-associated. In an earlier analysis, in fewer than 700 donors, most V segments appeared productive either ~87% or ~30% of the time.

Looked up from germline, CDR1 is MNHNS and CDR2 is SASEGT. CDR3 length: 14 residues. The V end was cut by 6 bases, the J end by 5 bases, with 14 bases between. On this clone itself: Its antigen is not known.

It was with 60 Vbeta and 13 Jbeta primers that the PCR ran. Repertoires were generated with immunoSEQ multiplex PCR, while TCRdb's copy carries only in-frame clones and drops some. The table lists over 150,000 clones, just under 80% of them singletons, with around 1.3% in the top ten. This TCR derives from a woman between 45 and 65 years old in good health and CMV-seronegative. Sequencing used PBMCs. J is TRBJ1-5 and V is TRBV6-1, with a possible D match to TRBD1 (6 bases). The CDR3 DNA reads TGTGCCAGCAGCCGAGGACAGAAAGATCAGCCCCAGCATTTT. Its translation is CASSRGQKDQPQHF.